This entry features one TCR beta chain sequence. Its antigen is still unknown. Amplified TCR beta CDR3 regions came from RNA transcripts. TCR CDR3 regions were first amplified by RT-PCR with HTBI primers. TCRdb re-derived calls from the multiplex PCR reads in MiXCR, one entry per CDR3 protein. The sample has fewer than 600,000 distinct CDR3 sequences; approximately 15% are singletons. This sample was included in a study of T cells in Graves' hyperthyroidism and ophthalmopathy. Whole-study results and caveats: Progression to ophthalmopathy was predicted a median of 6.5 months early. Peripheral blood also featured most of the thyroid clonotypes expanded above 0.001.

Germline lookup yields CDR1 LNHNV and CDR2 YYDKDF (reference sequence). Trimming removed 6 bases from V and 0 bases from J, with 9 bases in between. This CDR3 contains 14 residues. Across 18 months, stable Graves' hyperthyroidism was marked by no progression to ophthalmopathy. It was over 9.5 ml of fresh peripheral blood that supplied the PBMCs. The specimen was blood. This sequence originates from a woman in her 40s with Graves' hyperthyroidism. The V call is TRBV15, the J call TRBJ1-5; the D gene is possibly TRBD1 (5 bases). The CDR3 DNA is TGTGCCACCAGAGGGGCTTCTAGCAATCAGCCCCAGCATTTT. Translation gives CATRGASSNQPQHF. Together with reference TRBV15 and TRBJ1-5, the CDR3 gives the full variable domain: DAMVIQNPRYQVTQFGKPVTLSCSQTLNHNVMYWYQQKSSQAPKLLFHYYDKDFNNEADTPDNFQSRRPNTSFCFLDIRSPGLGDTAMYLCATRGASSNQPQHFGDGTRLSIL.